Below, 10 T cell receptor beta chains from the same sample are listed, as sequenced in a study of blood T cell repertoires in COVID-19. This table comes from immunoSEQ multiplex PCR, and its TCRdb copy is limited to in-frame clones, with some not included. The sample lists 110,000 or so clones; less than 90% were seen once. Sequenced: peripheral blood. These receptors were taken from a man in his 70s who had recovered from COVID-19.

The chain joins TRBV7-2 to TRBJ1-2, with 8 nucleotides matching TRBD1. The CDR3 loop spans 14 amino acids. The germline gives CDR1 SGHTA, CDR2 FQGNSA. Trimming took 5 bases from V and 3 from J; bases not matched to a gene: 5. In DNA, the CDR3 is TGTGCCAGCAGCACGCGACAGGGGTACTATGGCTACACCTTC. The encoded protein is CASSTRQGYYGYTF. The full variable domain, completed using reference TRBV7-2 and TRBJ1-2, is GAGVSQSPSNKVTEKGKDVELRCDPISGHTALYWYRQSLGQGLEFLIYFQGNSAPDKSGLPSDRFSAERTGGSVSTLTIQRTQQEDSAVYLCASSTRQGYYGYTFGSGTRLTVV.

The CDR3 here is CASRQGNTEAFF. DNA for the CDR3: TGTGCCAGCAGACAGGGTAACACTGAAGCTTTCTTT. The chain employs TRBV27 and TRBJ1-1; D may be TRBD1 (6 bases). V lost 6 bases and J 2 bases, leaving 7 bases between the germline ends. CDR1 MNHEY and CDR2 SMNVEV come from the germline V gene (reference sequence). CDR3 size: 12 residues.

The chain combines TRBV5-1 with TRBJ2-5; the D gene is possibly TRBD1 (8 bases). This CDR3 is 15 amino acids long. CDR1 SGHRS and CDR2 YFSETQ come from the germline V gene. V dropped 4 bases and J dropped 2 bases, with 15 bases sitting between them. The CDR3, as DNA: TGCGCCAGCAGCCCACAGGGGGGGACACAAGAGACCCAGTACTTC. Translating gives CASSPQGGTQETQYF.

This clone was seen more than once but under ten times. This chain uses TRBV5-6 with TRBJ1-1; unclear D gene. The V gene's germline CDR1 is SGHDT and CDR2 YYEEEE. V was pared by 2 bases and J by 1 base, with 6 bases between. The CDR3 has 13 residues. For the CDR3, the DNA is TGTGCCAGCAGCTTATCCAGGAACACTGAAGCTTTCTTT. This sequence encodes CASSLSRNTEAFF. The full variable domain, completed using reference TRBV5-6 and TRBJ1-1, is DAGVTQSPTHLIKTRGQQVTLRCSPKSGHDTVSWYQQALGQGPQFIFQYYEEEERQRGNFPDRFSGHQFPNYSSELNVNALLLGDSALYLCASSLSRNTEAFFGQGTRLTVV.

The gene calls are TRBV5-1 and TRBJ1-2; D is ambiguous. This CDR3 region has 13 residues. V lost 1 base, J lost 12 bases, and 16 bases lay in between. The germline CDR1 and CDR2 sequences are SGHRS and YFSETQ. The CDR3 DNA follows: TGCGCCAGCAGCTTGAGACGGGGAGACGGGAACACCTTC. Its protein product is CASSLRRGDGNTF.

This sequence joins TRBV27 and TRBJ2-5; 7 nucleotides agree with TRBD1. Trimming took 4 bases from V and 5 from J; bases not matched to a gene: 10. Germline lookup yields CDR1 MNHEY and CDR2 SMNVEV (reference sequence). The CDR3 covers 15 residues. The CDR3 DNA reads TGTGCCAGCAGTTCAAGAGGGGGCCGTGGGGAGACCCAGTACTTC. Translating gives CASSSRGGRGETQYF.

The chain uses TRBV27 and TRBJ2-7; 8 positions agree with TRBD1. The CDR3 spans 15 residues. Germline CDR1 is MNHEY and CDR2 is SMNVEV (reference sequence). After removal of 5 bases from V and 3 bases from J, the junction contained 9 bases not matched to a gene. The CDR3 loop reads CASSAGQGWNYEQYF. CDR3 nucleotide sequence: TGTGCCAGCAGTGCAGGACAGGGCTGGAACTACGAGCAGTACTTC.

This clone appeared a single time. The genes are TRBV28 and TRBJ1-3; 8 bases fit TRBD1. The V gene end was trimmed by 7 bases and the J gene end by 2 bases; junction bases not matched to a gene: 4. The CDR3 is 14 residues long. Germline-derived CDR1 and CDR2 are MDHEN and SYDVKM. CDR3 region: CASMPGGPGNTIYF. The CDR3 nucleotides read TGTGCCAGCATGCCAGGGGGCCCTGGAAACACCATATATTTT.

V and J are TRBV28 and TRBJ2-1, with 10 nucleotides matching TRBD2. The CDR3 is made up of 15 amino acids. V lost 4 bases to trimming and J lost 2 bases; unmatched junction nucleotides: 2. CDR1 is MDHEN, CDR2 SYDVKM, per germline. This CDR3 is CASSWSGRAYNEQFF. CDR3 DNA: TGTGCCAGCAGTTGGAGCGGGAGGGCCTACAATGAGCAGTTCTTC. The complete variable domain, with remaining parts taken from reference TRBV28 and TRBJ2-1, reads DVKVTQSSRYLVKRTGEKVFLECVQDMDHENMFWYRQDPGLGLRLIYFSYDVKMKEKGDIPEGYSVSREKKERFSLILESASTNQTSMYLCASSWSGRAYNEQFFGPGTRLTVL.

This chain links TRBV7-2 with TRBJ1-3; weak D call: TRBD1 (5 bases). CDR1 and CDR2 from the germline V gene are SGHTA and FQGNSA. V lost 5 bases, J lost 4 bases, and 12 bases lay in between. This CDR3 has 14 residues. This chain's CDR3 is CASSRMGGGNTIYF. Here the CDR3 DNA reads TGTGCCAGCAGCCGGATGGGGGGGGGAAACACCATATATTTT.